The T cell receptor (beta chain) described here comes from a study of siplizumab effects on memory and regulatory T cells. General observations from the study: Naive T cells, seemingly more diverse than memory cells, seemed major alloresponse contributors.

On this clone itself: Its antigen is undetermined.

Germline values: CDR1 ENHRY, CDR2 SYGVKD. The CDR3 is made up of 17 amino acids. The V end lost 0 bases, the J end lost 3 bases, and 15 bases lay between the germline ends. Using immunoSEQ multiplex PCR, the repertoire was profiled, and TCRdb retains in-frame clones only, with some absent. The data show 87,000 or so clones, around 89% seen once. This rearrangement joins TRBV10-3 to TRBJ1-3; D uncertain. This receptor was obtained from a human donor in good health. The sequencing sample was made of CD4+ T cells sorted from blood. The CDR3 region is CAISESPPRSGGNTIYF. The CDR3 DNA sequence: TGTGCCATCAGTGAGTCGCCCCCCAGGTCCGGTGGAAACACCATATATTTT.